This TCR beta chain was captured by sequencing in a study of blood T cells in healthy people across ages (dated by TCRdb to between 2014 and 2017). Notes on the research overall: In model experiments, template switching captured roughly one uniquely barcoded TCR beta cDNA molecule for every two T cells. To avoid experimental bias, donors of different ages were distributed randomly across sequencing lanes. For two donors (one aged 18 to 30 and one aged 80 or older), the study analyzed two additional independent replicas of 1 million unique cDNA reads from the same blood draw. Age-related changes in TCR beta repertoire diversity were measured in the study by deep sequencing normalized with unique cDNA molecular identifiers. The donors were divided into four age groups: young (average approximately 16 years), middle-aged (approximately 39), aged (62) and long-lived (about 84). Summary of the overall study and its limitations: Compared with the aged group, the long-lived group had more naive CD4+ T cells, fewer expanded clones and increased TCR diversity, suggesting age selection. Since profiling was done on bulk unsorted PBMCs, naive and antigen-experienced compartments could not be conclusively compared. Estimates of total diversity based on one million sequenced T cells were considered lower bounds and underestimates. The CMV infection status of donors was not known, potentially confounding age-related changes in expanded clonotypes. Observed TCR beta diversity per million T cells fell roughly linearly with age, and a significant reduction was already apparent by age roughly 40. Observed TCR beta diversity correlated strongly with the percentage of naive T cells measured by flow cytometry.

CDR1 MDHEN and CDR2 SYDVKM were looked up in the germline V gene. From its cysteine to its phenylalanine, the CDR3 spans 14 amino acids. Only CDR3 DNA is held: 42 bases, read in frame from base 1. A distance of 13 bases separates the germline ends of V and J, which lose 5 bases and 2 bases respectively. Donors were 30 to 45 systemically healthy Caucasian individuals from Russia aged about 6 to 100 years. Each donor gave 8 to 10 milliliters of peripheral blood, collected into EDTA-treated Vacutainer tubes. PBMCs were isolated by Ficoll-Paque density-gradient centrifugation, with at least 7 million obtained per sample. Trizol reagent was used to extract total RNA from PBMCs, with at least 5.5 micrograms per sample. The percentages of naive CD45RAhigh/CD27high T cells were determined by flow cytometry on a PBMC aliquot from every donor. As regards this clonotype: The target of this receptor is not known. No base qualities exist here, and no much larger clone lies one base off it.

Library preparation used 5' RACE. The instrument given in TCRdb is Illumina HiSeq 2500. A second about 7 to 11 cycle PCR used a sample-barcoded 5' primer and a J-beta primer mix. A unique molecular identifier was introduced onto each TCR beta cDNA molecule by a template-switch 5' adaptor carrying 12 random nucleotides. Each sample yielded at least 3 million CDR3-containing paired-end reads. The Mint cDNA synthesis kit, primed by a TRBC-specific oligonucleotide, was used to synthesize first-strand cDNA from all RNA. All cDNA was treated with uracil-DNA glycosylase and then went through a first 18-cycle PCR with the universal primers M1SS and BC2_uni_R. The source study handled its data this way. For normalization, 1 million high-quality reads, each with a distinct molecular identifier, were randomly selected from each sample. Instead of being binned into consensus sequences, reads that shared molecular identifiers were thrown out. MiTCR, with a Q25 quality threshold and the strictest error-elimination algorithm, was used for CDR3 identification, clonotype clustering and error correction. A nonparametric unseen species model using Euler transformation provided a lower-bound estimate of total TCR beta diversity. TCRdb handled the public reads itself, with Q25 trimming in fastp and clone calling in MiXCR, and kept productive beta chains. Each CDR3 protein gets just one entry, which takes the most common genes and DNA from the rows behind it. The V and J calls were not made by the authors but by TCRdb's processing. The sample table shows approximately 800,000 distinct CDR3 sequences, and roughly 56% are seen once. The ten top clones hold 25% to 30% of the sample.

The receptor chain draws on TRBV28 and TRBJ2-7; no D gene is confidently identified. Sequencing input: blood. This clonotype was obtained from a man in his forties in good health. The CDR3 region: CASSLLTSTYEQYF. The nucleotide sequence is TGTGCCAGCAGTCTCCTGACATCTACCTACGAGCAGTACTTC.